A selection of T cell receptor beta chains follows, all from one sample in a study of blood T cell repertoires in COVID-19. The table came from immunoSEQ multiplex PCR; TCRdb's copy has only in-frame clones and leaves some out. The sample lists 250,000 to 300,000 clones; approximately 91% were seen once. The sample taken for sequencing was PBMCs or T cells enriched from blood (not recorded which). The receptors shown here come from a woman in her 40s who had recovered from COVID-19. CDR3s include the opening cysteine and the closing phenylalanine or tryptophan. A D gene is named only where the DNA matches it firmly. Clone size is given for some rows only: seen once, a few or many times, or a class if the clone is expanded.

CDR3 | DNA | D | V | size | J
CSASQGQGSYEQYF | TGCAGTGCTAGTCAGGGACAGGGGAGCTACGAGCAGTACTTC | TRBD1 | TRBV20-1 | NA | TRBJ2-7
CASSPTDSVRPLHF | TGTGCCAGCAGCCCCACGGACAGCGTCCGACCCCTCCACTTT | NA | TRBV21-1 | NA | TRBJ1-6
CASSFTGTQPYGYTF | TGTGCCAGCAGCTTCACAGGGACCCAACCCTATGGCTACACCTTC | NA | TRBV7-2 | NA | TRBJ1-2
CASSRQDIYGYTF | TGTGCCAGCAGCCGACAGGACATTTATGGCTACACCTTC | NA | TRBV5-4 | NA | TRBJ1-2
CASSPGQGSGPQHF | TGTGCCAGCAGCCCGGGACAGGGGAGTGGGCCCCAGCATTTT | TRBD1 | TRBV27 | NA | TRBJ1-5
CASGSSSGIYEQYF | TGTGCCAGCGGATCTTCTAGCGGGATCTACGAGCAGTACTTC | TRBD2 | TRBV7-2 | NA | TRBJ2-7
CAWSTDRYGYTF | TGTGCCTGGAGTACGGACAGATATGGCTACACCTTC | NA | TRBV30 | NA | TRBJ1-2
CASSREGLAWDTIYF | TGTGCCAGCTCCCGAGAGGGCCTTGCGTGGGACACCATATATTTT | NA | TRBV18 | NA | TRBJ1-3
CASSSDRRVEGYTF | TGTGCCAGCAGTTCGGACAGGCGTGTTGAAGGCTACACCTTC | TRBD1 | TRBV27 | NA | TRBJ1-2
CSVRNTGELFF | TGCAGCGTGCGTAACACCGGGGAGCTGTTTTTT | NA | TRBV29-1 | once | TRBJ2-2
CASSRGGPGDTQYF | TGCGCCAGCAGCCGCGGGGGGCCAGGAGATACGCAGTATTTT | TRBD2 | TRBV10-1 | NA | TRBJ2-3
CASRGDTYTGELFF | TGCGCCAGCAGAGGGGACACTTACACCGGGGAGCTGTTTTTT | NA | TRBV10-1 | NA | TRBJ2-2
CASSPRKGTNTEAFF | TGTGCCAGCTCACCACGGAAGGGGACTAACACTGAAGCTTTCTTT | NA | TRBV18 | NA | TRBJ1-1
CASSENRETEAFF | TGTGCCAGCAGTGAAAACAGGGAAACTGAAGCTTTCTTT | NA | TRBV6-1 | NA | TRBJ1-1
CASSQVLQGRYSNQPQHF | TGCGCCAGCAGCCAGGTATTACAGGGGCGTTATAGCAATCAGCCCCAGCATTTT | TRBD1 | TRBV4-1 | NA | TRBJ1-5